The 2 T cell receptor beta chains presented below share a single source sample, sequenced in a study of Graves' ophthalmopathy and Graves' hyperthyroidism. The sequenced template was RNA, covering the TCR beta CDR3 region. First-round RT-PCR used HTBI primers; second-round multiplex PCR followed. TCRdb recomputed calls from the multiplex PCR reads with MiXCR, one row per CDR3 protein. This sample carries approximately 210,000 distinct CDR3 sequences, roughly 27% of them seen once, and the ten largest clones take approximately 9.6%. Sequencing used peripheral blood. These receptors originate from a man aged 50 to 59 with Graves' ophthalmopathy.

This clonotype was detected many times. The chain links TRBV6-5 to TRBJ1-5; 8 nucleotides align to TRBD1. The CDR3 runs 16 residues. V dropped 1 base and J dropped 4; count of bases not matched to a gene: 6. Germline CDR1 reads MNHEY; CDR2 reads SVGAGI. CDR3 protein: CASSYYGTGSNQPQHF. CDR3 in DNA: TGTGCCAGCAGTTACTATGGGACAGGCTCAAATCAGCCCCAGCATTTT.

The chain combines TRBV6-5 with TRBJ2-7, with 7 bases fitting TRBD1. This CDR3 is built from 15 residues. Germline-derived CDR1 and CDR2 are MNHEY and SVGAGI. Losses at the gene ends were 4 bases for V and 4 bases for J; bases not matched to a gene: 10. The CDR3 sequence is CASSLAGGSDYEQYF. DNA for the CDR3: TGTGCCAGCAGTTTAGCAGGGGGTTCCGATTACGAGCAGTACTTC.